These T cell receptor beta chains were read from a single sample in a study of T cell repertoires in cytomegalovirus infection. TCRdb recomputed calls from the reads with MiXCR, one row per CDR3 protein. The profile shows 500,000 or so distinct CDR3 sequences, about 15% of them singletons. Sequencing was done on a sample of CD8+ T cells from PBMCs. These receptors all stem from a human donor in good health (CMV status not recorded). Some clones in this sample may be carry-over from other donors' samples. CDR3s include the opening cysteine and the closing phenylalanine or tryptophan. Each record gives: CDR3 protein, CDR3 DNA, V gene, D gene, clone size, J gene. D genes are given only for firm matches. Clone size, where shown, is once, few, many, or a class for clones that have expanded.

CASSSSPRDGGHEQYF,TGTGCCAGCAGCTCCTCCCCACGGGACGGCGGGCACGAGCAGTACTTC,TRBV5-6,NA,NA,TRBJ2-7
CASSSVSYTF,TGTGCCAGCAGCTCTGTGAGCTACACCTTC,TRBV7-9,NA,few,TRBJ1-2
CASSLVKDRETQYF,TGTGCCAGCAGTTTAGTAAAGGACCGAGAGACCCAGTACTTC,TRBV12-3/TRBV12-4,NA,many,TRBJ2-5
CASSLNGYTDTQYF,TGTGCCAGCAGTTTGAACGGCTACACAGATACGCAGTATTTT,TRBV12-3/TRBV12-4,NA,many,TRBJ2-3
CASSQGGTGALEDTQYF,TGTGCCAGCAGCCAAGGAGGCACGGGGGCGCTGGAAGATACGCAGTATTTT,TRBV4-2,NA,NA,TRBJ2-3
CASSLRGARVDEQFF,TGTGCCAGCAGCTTAAGAGGGGCGCGGGTGGATGAGCAGTTCTTC,TRBV7-9,NA,many,TRBJ2-1
CASSLLAGLAEQNTGELFF,TGTGCCAGCAGTTTACTTGCGGGACTAGCGGAGCAGAACACCGGGGAGCTGTTTTTT,TRBV12-3/TRBV12-4,TRBD2,many,TRBJ2-2
CASSPFTRGGYNEQFF,TGTGCCAGCAGCCCCTTTACGAGGGGGGGTTACAATGAGCAGTTCTTC,TRBV7-9,NA,many,TRBJ2-1
CASSEAPHGGGGETQYF,TGTGCCAGCAGTGAAGCGCCCCATGGAGGGGGCGGCGAGACCCAGTACTTC,TRBV6-1,NA,many,TRBJ2-5
CATTTRDGNTGELFF,TGTGCCACCACGACCAGGGACGGGAACACCGGGGAGCTGTTTTTT,TRBV19,NA,NA,TRBJ2-2
CASSDGQGVGRNTQYF,TGTGCCAGCAGCGATGGCCAAGGGGTCGGGAGAAATACGCAGTATTTT,TRBV9,NA,NA,TRBJ2-3
CASMGDRDYGNEKLFF,TGTGCCAGCATGGGGGACAGGGATTATGGTAATGAAAAACTGTTTTTT,TRBV12-3/TRBV12-4,TRBD1,many,TRBJ1-4
CAISESMEGKTEAFF,TGTGCCATCAGTGAGTCTATGGAGGGCAAAACTGAAGCTTTCTTT,TRBV10-3,NA,many,TRBJ1-1
CASSKDRPGQTYQETQYF,TGTGCCAGCAGTAAAGATCGACCGGGACAGACTTACCAAGAGACCCAGTACTTC,TRBV6-5,TRBD1,NA,TRBJ2-5
CASSPQTGNYEQYF,TGCGCCAGCAGCCCCCAGACAGGGAACTACGAGCAGTACTTC,TRBV4-1,TRBD1,NA,TRBJ2-7
CASSSRDKYLTDTQYF,TGTGCCAGCAGTTCCCGGGACAAGTACCTCACAGATACGCAGTATTTT,TRBV6-6,NA,NA,TRBJ2-3
CASSLAPALAGSYNEQFF,TGTGCCAGCAGTTTAGCGCCAGCACTAGCGGGGTCTTACAATGAGCAGTTCTTC,TRBV12-3/TRBV12-4,TRBD2,NA,TRBJ2-1
CASSQDGAGVMNTEAFF,TGCGCCAGCAGCCAAGATGGTGCAGGGGTCATGAACACTGAAGCTTTCTTT,TRBV4-1,NA,NA,TRBJ1-1
CASSLNRGREQYF,TGTGCCAGCAGCTTAAATAGGGGGCGAGAGCAGTACTTC,TRBV7-9,TRBD1,NA,TRBJ2-7
CATRVQGNTEAFF,TGTGCCACCAGGGTTCAGGGGAACACTGAAGCTTTCTTT,TRBV24-1,NA,few,TRBJ1-1
CASSEGSAGTGELFF,TGTGCCAGCAGTGAAGGTTCTGCGGGCACCGGGGAGCTGTTTTTT,TRBV25-1,NA,many,TRBJ2-2
CASSFGHLQPQHF,TGTGCCAGCAGCTTTGGCCATCTGCAGCCCCAGCATTTT,TRBV7-2,NA,many,TRBJ1-5
CASSEEAGKYEQYF,TGTGCCAGCAGTGAAGAAGCAGGGAAGTACGAGCAGTACTTC,TRBV2,NA,NA,TRBJ2-7
CASSSGTSGEQYF,TGCGCCAGCAGCTCCGGGACTAGCGGCGAGCAGTACTTC,TRBV5-1,TRBD2,few,TRBJ2-7
CASSSDRHNQPQHF,TGTGCCAGCAGTTCAGACAGACACAATCAGCCCCAGCATTTT,TRBV28,NA,many,TRBJ1-5
CASSGLAGVGANTGELFF,TGTGCCAGCAGTGGACTAGCGGGAGTCGGGGCGAACACCGGGGAGCTGTTTTTT,TRBV7-6,TRBD2,many,TRBJ2-2
CASSLVSRLKSGNTIYF,TGTGCCAGCAGCTTAGTCTCCCGATTGAAGTCTGGAAACACCATATATTTT,TRBV7-9,NA,NA,TRBJ1-3
CSASPPLAGVYNEQFF,TGCAGTGCTAGCCCTCCCCTAGCGGGAGTATACAATGAGCAGTTCTTC,TRBV20-1,TRBD2,NA,TRBJ2-1
CASSWGTSGSRTDTQYF,TGTGCCAGCAGTTGGGGGACTAGCGGGAGTAGGACAGATACGCAGTATTTT,TRBV28,TRBD2,many,TRBJ2-3
CASSSHHYEQYF,TGTGCCAGCAGCTCCCACCACTACGAGCAGTACTTC,TRBV11-1,NA,many,TRBJ2-7
CASSPRTSGIEQYF,TGTGCCAGCAGCCCACGGACTAGCGGGATCGAGCAGTACTTC,TRBV5-8,TRBD2,NA,TRBJ2-7
CASSVGGDPTGELFF,TGTGCCAGCAGCGTAGGCGGGGACCCTACGGGGGAGCTGTTTTTT,TRBV9,NA,NA,TRBJ2-2
CASSMTVNNEQFF,TGTGCCAGCAGTATGACAGTTAACAATGAGCAGTTCTTC,TRBV6-5,NA,NA,TRBJ2-1
CSGWGDSSGNTIYF,TGCAGCGGATGGGGGGACAGCTCTGGAAACACCATATATTTT,TRBV29-1,TRBD1,NA,TRBJ1-3
CASSLVGDPMGYGYTF,TGTGCCAGCAGTTTAGTTGGGGACCCGATGGGCTATGGCTACACCTTC,TRBV12-3/TRBV12-4,NA,many,TRBJ1-2
CASSFLPPGTDTQYF,TGTGCCAGCAGCTTTCTTCCTCCGGGCACAGATACGCAGTATTTT,TRBV7-8,NA,many,TRBJ2-3
CASSLGQGFLIHEQFF,TGTGCCAGCAGCCTGGGACAGGGGTTTTTGATTCATGAGCAGTTCTTC,TRBV7-3,TRBD1,many,TRBJ2-1
CASITTANYGYTF,TGTGCCAGCATCACGACAGCTAACTATGGCTACACCTTC,TRBV2,NA,NA,TRBJ1-2
CASSYTLGGLEQYF,TGTGCCAGCAGCTACACCTTGGGGGGTTTGGAGCAGTACTTC,TRBV7-9,NA,few,TRBJ2-7
CSARDQTSGGANSLEQFF,TGCAGTGCTAGAGATCAGACTAGCGGGGGGGCTAATTCCCTTGAGCAGTTCTTC,TRBV20-1,TRBD2,NA,TRBJ2-1
CASSLDVNRNQPQHF,TGTGCCAGCAGCTTAGACGTCAATCGCAATCAGCCCCAGCATTTT,TRBV7-2,NA,many,TRBJ1-5
CASSSLRVGTEAFF,TGTGCCAGCAGCTCACTCAGGGTAGGGACTGAAGCTTTCTTT,TRBV7-3,NA,few,TRBJ1-1
CSARTSYREGYGYTF,TGCAGTGCTCGGACATCTTACAGGGAGGGCTATGGCTACACCTTC,TRBV20-1,NA,few,TRBJ1-2
CASSRLRDTPYEQYF,TGTGCCAGCAGTCGCCTCCGGGACACCCCCTACGAGCAGTACTTC,TRBV28,NA,NA,TRBJ2-7
CASRATGTAFSAFF,TGTGCCAGCAGAGCTACCGGGACAGCGTTTTCAGCTTTCTTT,TRBV2,TRBD1,few,TRBJ1-1
CASSLYFRASGHTDTQYF,TGTGCCAGCAGTTTATATTTCCGGGCTAGCGGACACACAGATACGCAGTATTTT,TRBV27,TRBD2,many,TRBJ2-3
CASGLVIGSSYETQYF,TGTGCTAGTGGTTTGGTAATAGGGTCCTCGTACGAGACCCAGTACTTC,TRBV12-5,NA,many,TRBJ2-5
CATSRGAESTYEQYF,TGTGCCACCAGCAGAGGAGCAGAATCTACCTACGAGCAGTACTTC,TRBV15,NA,few,TRBJ2-7
CSVDTLSPPGAGMNTEAFF,TGCAGCGTTGACACGTTGTCCCCTCCAGGGGCCGGAATGAACACTGAAGCTTTCTTT,TRBV29-1,NA,NA,TRBJ1-1
CASSLSLGRNIWEQFF,TGTGCCAGCAGTTTATCGTTGGGACGTAATATTTGGGAGCAGTTCTTC,TRBV27,NA,NA,TRBJ2-1